The following is a T cell receptor beta chain sequence with its context. Its antigen is as yet unknown. Unique molecular identifiers had been added to the TCR beta cDNA libraries. TCRdb passed the PCR reads through MiXCR, listing each CDR3 protein once. The sample carries around 770,000 distinct CDR3 sequences, more than 45% recorded once. CDR3 size: 13 residues. V was pared by 10 bases and J by 0 bases, with 12 bases between. Germline V CDR1 and CDR2: LNHDA, SQIVND (reference sequence). The record originates from a study of post-analysis software for immune sequencing data. Overall study findings and caveats: TRBV5-6, TRBV5-1 and TRBV20-1 were among roughly 5 TRBV segments more frequent in patients than controls.

This rearrangement joins TRBV19 to TRBJ1-1; D not certain. Sequenced sample: blood. This TCR came from a girl under 18 with multiple sclerosis. The CDR3 spells CAISQQVNTEAFF. The CDR3 coding sequence is TGTGCCATTTCACAGCAAGTGAACACTGAAGCTTTCTTT.